Sequencing of this T cell receptor (beta chain) was carried out in a study of CD8+ T cells in alopecia areata. Study context: The protocol delivered tofacitinib for 6 to 18 months, then withdrew it for 6 months.

Study-level findings and limits: Among the cells sequenced in scalp samples are also the resident alphabeta T cells of normal skin. Shared TCR sequences were less clear between patients than in mice, possibly partly from HLA diversity.

RNA extraction and reverse transcription yielded cDNA as sequencing template. Profiling relied on immunoSEQ multiplex PCR, and the TCRdb table lists in-frame clones only, not all of them. Here the sample spans some 100,000 clones, about two fifths being singletons. Remarks on this clone: Antigen: not known.

Germline assignment: CDR1 SQVTM and CDR2 ANQGSEA. V was trimmed by 3 bases and J by 5 bases, leaving 19 bases between them. The CDR3 has 15 residues. V is TRBV29-1 and J is TRBJ1-2, with D tentatively TRBD1 (6 bases). Input material: CD4+ T cells sorted from blood. The receptor was derived from a human donor with alopecia areata. The CDR3 region is CSVEASRRQAYGYTF. The CDR3 bases are TGCAGCGTTGAGGCGTCACGGCGACAGGCGTATGGCTACACCTTC. Together with reference TRBV29-1 and TRBJ1-2, the CDR3 gives the full variable domain: SAVISQKPSRDICQRGTSLTIQCQVDSQVTMMFWYRQQPGQSLTLIATANQGSEATYESGFVIDKFPISRPNLTFSTLTVSNMSPEDSSIYLCSVEASRRQAYGYTFGSGTRLTVV.